Described below is a single TCR beta chain sequence and its context. Authors' processing steps: For nucleated cells, counts were estimated from reference gene primer amplification. Assay: immunoSEQ multiplex PCR; the TCRdb copy retains only in-frame clones and omits some. V, J and clone size reflect that table, while D and trimming were determined from the DNA. The sample lists fewer than 400,000 clones; around 84% were seen once. These data originate in a study of blood T cell repertoires in COVID-19. Study overall: Whether acute or convalescent, the COVID-19 samples came from the United States, Italy and Spain. PBMCs, B-cell-depleted T cells, or T cells were the source of the cDNA or gDNA that made up the material.

V lost 0 bases and J 10 bases, leaving 11 bases between the germline ends. This CDR3 contains 13 residues. Per the germline V gene, CDR1 is LGHDT and CDR2 is YNNKEL (reference sequence). Sequencing was performed on peripheral blood. The TCR originated in a woman aged 18 to 35 with acute or convalescent COVID-19. J is TRBJ2-3 and V is TRBV3-1 (or the pseudogene TRBV3-2), with D possibly TRBD2 on 6 matching bases. The CDR3 nucleotides read TGTGCCAGCAGCCAAGAAGGAGCGGGCGCGCAGTATTTT. It encodes CASSQEGAGAQYF.